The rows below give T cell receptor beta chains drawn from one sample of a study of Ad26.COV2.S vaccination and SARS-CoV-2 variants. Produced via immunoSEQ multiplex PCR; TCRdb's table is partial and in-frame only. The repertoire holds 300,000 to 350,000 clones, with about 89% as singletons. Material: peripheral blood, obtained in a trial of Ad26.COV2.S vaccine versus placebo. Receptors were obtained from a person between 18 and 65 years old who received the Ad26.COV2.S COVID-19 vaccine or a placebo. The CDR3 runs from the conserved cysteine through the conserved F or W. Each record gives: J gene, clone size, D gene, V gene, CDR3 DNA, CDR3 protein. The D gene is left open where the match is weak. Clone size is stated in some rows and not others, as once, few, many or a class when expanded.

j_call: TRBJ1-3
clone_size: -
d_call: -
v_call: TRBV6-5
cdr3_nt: TGTGCCAGCAGTTACTCACGGGACTCTGGAAACACCATATATTTT
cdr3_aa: CASSYSRDSGNTIYF

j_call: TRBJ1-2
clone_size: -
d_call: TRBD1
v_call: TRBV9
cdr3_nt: TGTGCCAGCAGCGTCGGACAGGGTGTGAACTATGGCTACACCTTC
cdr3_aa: CASSVGQGVNYGYTF

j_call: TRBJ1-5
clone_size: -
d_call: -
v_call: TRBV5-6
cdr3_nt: TGTGCCAGCAGCTTGCTAGGGGCCCAGCCCCAGCATTTT
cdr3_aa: CASSLLGAQPQHF

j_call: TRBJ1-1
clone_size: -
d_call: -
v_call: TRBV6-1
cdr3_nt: TGTGCCAGCAGTGAAAGGGGGAGGACTGAAGCTTTCTTT
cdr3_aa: CASSERGRTEAFF

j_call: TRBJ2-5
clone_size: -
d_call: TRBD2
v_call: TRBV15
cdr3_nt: TGTGCCACCAGCAGAGATTTGGGGGGGCAAGAGACCCAGTACTTC
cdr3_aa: CATSRDLGGQETQYF

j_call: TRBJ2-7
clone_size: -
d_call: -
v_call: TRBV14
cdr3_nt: TGTGCCAGCAGCCAAGATCTTGGGCAGGGGTTAGGCGAGCAGTACTTC
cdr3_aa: CASSQDLGQGLGEQYF

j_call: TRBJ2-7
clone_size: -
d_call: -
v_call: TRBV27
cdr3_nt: TGTGCCAGCAGTCCAGGGTTTAACTTGGGCGTGCAGTACTTC
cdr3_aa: CASSPGFNLGVQYF

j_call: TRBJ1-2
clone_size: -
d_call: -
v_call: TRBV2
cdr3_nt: TGTGCCAGCAGGGGAGTGGCCGCCGGCTATGGCTACACCTTC
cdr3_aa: CASRGVAAGYGYTF

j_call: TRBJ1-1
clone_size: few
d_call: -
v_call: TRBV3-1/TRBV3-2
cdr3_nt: TGTGCCAGCAGCCAACGGGGACAGAACACTGAAGCTTTCTTT
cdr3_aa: CASSQRGQNTEAFF

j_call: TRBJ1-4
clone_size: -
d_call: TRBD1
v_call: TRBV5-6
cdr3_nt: TGTGCCAGCAGCCGGACAGGGGATAATGAAAAACTGTTTTTT
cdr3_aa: CASSRTGDNEKLFF